The TCR beta chain described here comes from a study of T cell repertoires in cytomegalovirus infection. For the study at large: From public TCR beta signatures came an indication of both CMV infection and matching HLA type.

In TCRdb, the reads were re-called with MiXCR into one record per CDR3 protein. The sample carries roughly 500,000 distinct CDR3 sequences, 30% to 40% recorded once. Note on this clonotype: The antigen is not known.

The sequencing here drew on cultured PBMCs, taken from culture after CMV antigen stimulation. The receptor was isolated from a human donor in good health (CMV status not recorded). Some clones in this sample may be carry-over from other donors' samples.

The CDR3 sequence is CATEGAGERYEQYV. The CDR3 bases are TGCGCCACCGAGGGAGCGGGAGAGAGGTACGAGCAGTACGTC. The chain recombines TRBV4-3 with TRBJ2-7; 8 bases fit TRBD2. The CDR3 has 14 amino acids. Germline V CDR1 and CDR2: LGHNA, YSLEER. V trimming: 10 bases; J trimming: 4 bases; junction bases outside the gene matches: 12.